The T cell receptor beta chain under discussion was sequenced for a study of T cell repertoires in cytomegalovirus infection. Study-level points and caveats: Dominant in the ex vivo response were TCR beta clonotypes restricted by HLA-C and specific for CMV. Identification of carriers of CMV plus the relevant HLA was achieved through cumulative public TCR beta family frequency.

The V and J ends lost 4 bases and 5 bases respectively, with 6 bases between them. There are 12 residues in the CDR3. CDR1 LNHDA and CDR2 SQIVND come from the germline V gene (reference sequence). For this clonotype: Its antigen is currently unknown.

TCRdb re-called the reads with MiXCR, one entry per CDR3 protein. This sample has about 920,000 distinct CDR3 sequences, with 30% to 40% found just once. The V and J genes are TRBV19 and TRBJ2-1; D unclear. The TCR originated in a human donor in good health (CMV status not recorded). Some clones in this sample may be carry-over from other donors' samples. The input for sequencing was cultured CD8+ T cells from PBMCs, taken from culture after CMV antigen stimulation. CDR3 sequence (DNA): TGTGCCAGTAGTACCCCAGACAATGAGCAGTTCTTC. Protein product: CASSTPDNEQFF.